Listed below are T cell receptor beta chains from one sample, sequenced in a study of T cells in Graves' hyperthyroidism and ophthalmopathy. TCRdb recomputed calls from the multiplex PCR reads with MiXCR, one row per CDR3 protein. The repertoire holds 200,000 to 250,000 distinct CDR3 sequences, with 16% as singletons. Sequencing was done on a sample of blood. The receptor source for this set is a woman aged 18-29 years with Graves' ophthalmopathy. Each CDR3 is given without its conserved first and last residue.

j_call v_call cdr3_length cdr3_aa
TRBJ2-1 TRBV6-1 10 ASSPDSYEQF
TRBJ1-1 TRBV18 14 ASSPTSSYTNTEAF
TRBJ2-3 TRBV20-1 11 SAPNQGPDTQY
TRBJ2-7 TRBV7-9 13 ASSLVDGDHYEQY
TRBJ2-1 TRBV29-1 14 SVSYPGTSGQNEQF
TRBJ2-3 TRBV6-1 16 ASSPGQVFFTNTDTQY
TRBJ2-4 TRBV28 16 ASSLGLAGPLAKNIQY
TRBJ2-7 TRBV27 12 ASSSAGEGYEQY
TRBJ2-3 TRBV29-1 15 SVSYPGTSGYTDTQY
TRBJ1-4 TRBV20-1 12 SVATAAANEKLF
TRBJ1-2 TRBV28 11 ASSLLGLGGYT
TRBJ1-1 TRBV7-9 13 ASSSLQIPGTEAF
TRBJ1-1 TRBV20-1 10 SVKRGGTEAF
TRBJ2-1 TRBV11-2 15 ASSLVSLAGGYNEQF
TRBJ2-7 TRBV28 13 ASSLTGAGFYEQY
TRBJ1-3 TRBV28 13 ASSFPSENGNTIY
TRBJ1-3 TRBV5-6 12 ASSLRHPGNTIY
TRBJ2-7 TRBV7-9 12 ASSSTPPRYEQY
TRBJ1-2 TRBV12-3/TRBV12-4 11 ASSLVGGGGYT
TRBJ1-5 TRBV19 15 ASRSGHYDAPNQPQH
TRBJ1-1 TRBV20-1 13 SASSGRAGDTEAF
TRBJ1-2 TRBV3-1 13 ASSQDSQGALGYT
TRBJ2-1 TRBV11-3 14 ASRRTGTRGNNEQF
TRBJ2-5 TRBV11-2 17 ASSKPTRTGVPHQETQY
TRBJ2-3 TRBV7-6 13 ASSGRQGHTDTQY
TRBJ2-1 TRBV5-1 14 ASSLDPAGIYNEQF
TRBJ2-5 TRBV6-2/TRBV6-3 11 ASRGQGQETQY
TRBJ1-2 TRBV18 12 ASSGQGDDYGYT
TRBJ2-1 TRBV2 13 ASRGGREGYNEQF
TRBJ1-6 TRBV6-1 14 ASSLIPGPGDSPLH
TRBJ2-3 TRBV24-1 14 ATSDSRRPSTDTQY
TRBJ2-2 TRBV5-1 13 ASRPLAENTGELF
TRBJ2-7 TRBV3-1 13 ASSHRGSPTGEQY
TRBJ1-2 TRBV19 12 ASSMLGQDLGYT
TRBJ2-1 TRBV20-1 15 SARDRLWTSGRYEQF
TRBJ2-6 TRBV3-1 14 ATGTGALSGANVLT
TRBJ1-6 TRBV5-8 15 ASSLKRRSSYNSPLH
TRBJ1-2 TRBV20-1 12 SASPGDSRYGYT
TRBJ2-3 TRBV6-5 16 ASSRGTSGGALADTQY
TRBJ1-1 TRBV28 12 AGSYPGGDTEAF
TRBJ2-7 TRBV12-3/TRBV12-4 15 ASSFRLAGGPRNEQY
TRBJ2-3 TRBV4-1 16 ASSQVRDSGRGSDTQY
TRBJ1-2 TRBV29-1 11 SAVTELFYGYT